A single sample is the source of the 8 T cell receptor beta chains below, sequenced in a study of T cell repertoires in cytomegalovirus infection. These receptors lack a known antigen. TCRdb passed the reads through MiXCR, listing each CDR3 protein once. The sample holds about 900,000 distinct CDR3 sequences; roughly 31% are singletons and the top ten take roughly 13%. The specimen comprised cultured CD8+ T cells from PBMCs, sampled from culture after CMV antigen stimulation. Source of these receptors: a human donor in good health (CMV status not recorded). Some clones in this sample may be carry-over from other donors' samples.

This clonotype showed up just once. A read error may account for a junction end that differs from germline. The chain has TRBV12-3 or TRBV12-4 and TRBJ1-3; D possibly corresponds to TRBD1 (5 bases). The CDR3 is made up of 13 amino acids. CDR3 DNA: TGTGCCACCCGAAGACAGCCTGGAGACACCATATATTTT. Encoded protein: CATRRQPGDTIYF.

The chain employs TRBV2 and TRBJ2-1, with no clear D. The V end lost 6 bases, the J end lost 2 bases, and 11 bases lay between the germline ends. Germline V gives CDR1 SNHLY, CDR2 FYNNEI. The CDR3 sequence is 14 residues long. As DNA, the CDR3 is TGTGCCAGCAGCCCATCCCCTACCTACAATGAGCAGTTCTTC. Its translation is CASSPSPTYNEQFF.

This clonotype was counted a few times. The gene calls are TRBV6-1 and TRBJ2-1, with D maybe TRBD2 (5 bases). CDR3 length: 15 residues. Trimming pared 6 bases from V and 8 bases from J, leaving 20 bases between. CDR1 MNHNS and CDR2 SASEGT come from the germline V gene. The CDR3 region is CASRVRRISTDEQFF. As DNA, the CDR3 is TGTGCCAGCAGAGTCCGGAGGATTTCTACTGATGAGCAGTTCTTC.

The genes are TRBV6-5 and TRBJ2-3; TRBD1 is a possible D gene (5 bases). The CDR3 is made up of 15 amino acids. Germline loops: CDR1 MNHEY, CDR2 SVGAGI. The ends were cut back, 5 bases at V and 2 bases at J, with 14 bases in the middle. Written as DNA, the CDR3 is TGTGCCAGCAGTCCAGGGATGTCGCACACAGATACGCAGTATTTT. It codes for CASSPGMSHTDTQYF.

The rearrangement links TRBV27 to TRBJ1-2; the D gene is possibly TRBD1 (5 bases). V was clipped by 0 bases and J by 4 bases, with 12 bases between them. This CDR3 is built from 15 residues. Germline V lookup: CDR1 MNHEY, CDR2 SMNVEV (reference sequence). DNA for the CDR3: TGTGCCAGCAGTTTATCGTGGGGGAATTTCTATGGCTACACCTTC. It encodes CASSLSWGNFYGYTF.

This clonotype has only a few counts. The chain joins TRBV20-1 to TRBJ2-1, with TRBD2 matching over 10 bases. The length of the CDR3 is 14 residues. The V gene's germline CDR1 is DFQATT and CDR2 SNEGSKA (reference sequence). The J segment lost 5 bases and the V segment lost 5 bases, leaving 6 bases of the junction unmatched. CDR3 nucleotides: TGCAGTGCTGTAGCGGGGGGCCTTGACAATGAGCAGTTCTTC. Its protein product is CSAVAGGLDNEQFF.

Ten or more counts support this clonotype. The chain carries TRBV7-6 and TRBJ2-2; D unclear. The CDR3 is 15 amino acids. Germline CDR1 SGHVS, CDR2 FNYEAQ. The ends were cut back, 4 bases at V and 4 bases at J, with 13 bases in the middle. The DNA for the CDR3 is TGTGCCAGCAGCTCACTGGGTACGACCACCGGGGAGCTGTTTTTT. Amino acids: CASSSLGTTTGELFF. The whole variable domain, filled in from reference TRBV7-6 and TRBJ2-2, reads GAGVSQSPRYKVTKRGQDVALRCDPISGHVSLYWYRQALGQGPEFLTYFNYEAQQDKSGLPNDRFSAERPEGSISTLTIQRTEQRDSAMYRCASSSLGTTTGELFFGEGSRLTVL.

This chain joins TRBV28 and TRBJ2-1, with 12 bases matching TRBD2. Losses at the gene ends were 6 bases for V and 8 bases for J; bases not matched to a gene: 8. Germline V gives CDR1 MDHEN, CDR2 SYDVKM. This CDR3 comprises 15 residues. The chain's CDR3 is CASSLRLAGVHEQFF. CDR3 coding DNA: TGTGCCAGCAGCCTAAGACTAGCGGGGGTTCATGAGCAGTTCTTC.